These 3 T cell receptor beta chains were sequenced from one sample in a study of cytomegalovirus exposure and HLA in healthy donors. 13 Jbeta primers and 60 Vbeta primers were used for the PCR. Some clones are missing from TCRdb's copy, which holds only in-frame ones; the method was immunoSEQ multiplex PCR. The table has about 160,000 clones, 75% to 85% seen once. The sample was PBMCs. The receptors here all came from a woman aged 18-29 years in good health and CMV-seronegative.

The rearrangement joins TRBV5-5 to TRBJ2-2; TRBD2 aligns across 7 bases. The ends lost 4 bases at V and 7 bases at J; junction bases unmatched: 10. Germline-derived CDR1 and CDR2 are SGHKS and YYEKEE (reference sequence). CDR3 length equals 15 residues. CDR3 sequence: CASSPRAGTIGELFF. CDR3 nucleotide sequence: TGTGCCAGCAGCCCGCGGGCAGGGACTATCGGGGAGCTGTTTTTT.

V is TRBV19 and J is TRBJ2-1, with 11 bases matching TRBD2. This CDR3 has 14 amino acids. Germline values: CDR1 LNHDA, CDR2 SQIVND (reference sequence). V was clipped by 2 bases and J by 9 bases; unmatched bases: 3. This chain's CDR3 is CASSIISGRAEQFF. Here the CDR3 DNA reads TGTGCCAGTAGTATAATTAGCGGGAGGGCTGAGCAGTTCTTC.

This clone was detected a few times. The chain employs TRBV13 and TRBJ1-3; TRBD1 matches at 7 bases. The CDR3 has 14 residues. Per germline, CDR1 PRHDT and CDR2 FYEKMQ (reference sequence). The V segment lost 8 bases and the J segment 0 bases; nucleotides outside the gene matches: 4. Written as DNA, the CDR3 is TGTGCCAGCGGGAAGGGGGCCTCTGGAAACACCATATATTTT. This encodes CASGKGASGNTIYF.